The sequence of this TCR beta chain was determined in a study of blood T cell repertoires in COVID-19. Study-wide background: The United States, Italy and Spain were the sources of the acute and convalescent COVID-19 samples. Nucleic acid was either cDNA or gDNA, and it came from T cells, B-cell-depleted T cells, or PBMCs.

Germline CDR1 SNHLY, CDR2 FYNNEI. This CDR3 contains 14 residues. J gave up 8 bases and V 9 bases, and 11 bases lay outside the gene matches. As originally analysed: How many nucleated cells were present was estimated from reference gene primer amplification. Assay: immunoSEQ multiplex PCR; the TCRdb copy retains only in-frame clones and omits some. The V and J calls and clone size come from that table; D and trimming were worked out from the DNA. Here the sample spans roughly 180,000 clones, roughly 85% being singletons. V gene TRBV2 combines with J gene TRBJ2-1; 9 bases are shared with TRBD2. The receptor's source is a woman in her forties or fifties with COVID-19, enrolled during active disease. The specimen was peripheral blood. The CDR3 here is CARTSDRGGDEQFF. CDR3 coding DNA: TGTGCCAGAACGTCCGATCGCGGGGGGGATGAGCAGTTCTTC.